This T cell receptor (beta chain) was recorded in a study of blood T cell repertoires in COVID-19. Study information: The United States, Italy and Spain provided the acute and convalescent COVID-19 samples.

The CDR3 is 14 amino acids. J lost 4 bases, V lost 1 base, and 3 bases had no gene match. Germline lookup yields CDR1 LNHDA and CDR2 SQIVND (reference sequence). Original methodology: By means of reference gene primer amplification, nucleated cell counts were estimated. Method: immunoSEQ multiplex PCR; TCRdb's copy keeps in-frame clones and lacks some. The D gene and trimming were derived from the DNA, and the V and J assignments and clone size from that table. The table shows approximately 300,000 clones, with around nine tenths occurring only once. Cohorts were determined from participant-reported clinical history. Recovered participants had two consecutive negative NP/OP PCR tests, healthcare professional clearance, or symptom resolution.

The chain links TRBV19 to TRBJ2-7; TRBD1 aligns across 8 bases. The sequencing input was PBMCs or T cells enriched from blood (not recorded which). This sequence originates from a woman aged 18-29 years who had recovered from COVID-19. The CDR3 loop is CASSIGDRGYEQYF. The CDR3 bases are TGTGCCAGTAGTATAGGAGACAGGGGATACGAGCAGTACTTC.